The 29 T cell receptor beta chains reported below all come from one sample, sequenced in a study of T cell responses to AZD1222 COVID-19 vaccine. Sequencing was performed with immunoSEQ multiplex PCR; in TCRdb, only in-frame clones are kept and a portion is missing. This sample has roughly 150,000 clones, with just over 90% found just once. This material consisted of peripheral blood, taken on day 0 of AZD1222 vaccination. These receptors were obtained from an adult in good health.

The chain carries TRBV5-1 and TRBJ2-2; D remains ambiguous. Germline V lookup: CDR1 SGHRS, CDR2 YFSETQ. V lost 5 bases and J lost 4, with 9 bases in between. The CDR3 length is 13 residues. Here the CDR3 reads CASRRASTGELFF. The CDR3 nucleotides read TGCGCCAGCAGACGGGCGAGCACCGGGGAGCTGTTTTTT.

The chain combines TRBV3-1 (or the pseudogene TRBV3-2) with TRBJ2-5; D remains unclear. With 4 bases removed from V and 4 bases from J, the gap between germline ends came to 16 bases. Germline CDR1 reads LGHDT; CDR2 reads YNNKEL (reference sequence). The CDR3 is 15 residues long. Written as DNA, the CDR3 is TGTGCCAGCAGCCCCCGATTCCGACCCGTAGAGACCCAGTACTTC. It translates to CASSPRFRPVETQYF.

V and J are TRBV13 and TRBJ1-1, with a weak D call TRBD1 (6 bases). In germline, CDR1 is PRHDT, CDR2 FYEKMQ (reference sequence). This CDR3 has 16 residues. V lost 0 bases and J lost 3, with 14 bases in between. In DNA form, the CDR3 reads TGTGCCAGCAGCTTAGGCGGGGGGGCAGGGGACACTGAAGCTTTCTTT. Protein product: CASSLGGGAGDTEAFF.

The chain links TRBV7-8 to TRBJ1-2; TRBD1 matches 8 bases. This CDR3 spans 13 amino acids. In germline, CDR1 is SGHVS, CDR2 FQNEAQ. V shed 5 bases, J shed 4 bases, and the junction held 3 bases outside the gene matches. The CDR3 reads CASSEGQVYGYTF. The CDR3 DNA reads as TGTGCCAGCAGCGAGGGACAGGTCTATGGCTACACCTTC.

V usage is TRBV9 and J usage is TRBJ2-1, with D perhaps matching TRBD2 (7 bases). The germline gives CDR1 SGDLS, CDR2 YYNGEE. V was clipped by 0 bases and J by 10 bases, with 14 bases between them. The CDR3 has 14 amino acids. The CDR3 nucleotides are TGTGCCAGCAGCGTAGAAACTCGCGGGGGCGAGCAGTTCTTC. Its translation: CASSVETRGGEQFF.

Here the CDR3 reads CASSPPGREETEAFF. As DNA, the CDR3 is TGTGCCAGCTCACCACCGGGCAGGGAGGAGACTGAAGCTTTCTTT. The chain joins TRBV18 to TRBJ1-1; possible D gene TRBD1, 5 bases. This CDR3 is built from 15 residues. The germline V and J ends were trimmed by 0 bases and 5 bases, with 13 bases remaining between them. CDR1 and CDR2 from the germline V gene are KGHSH and LQKENI.

This chain links TRBV9 with TRBJ2-2, with D possibly TRBD2 on 6 matching bases. Deletions cut 7 bases from V and 0 bases from J, with 19 bases between. The CDR3 is made up of 17 amino acids. CDR1 and CDR2 (germline): SGDLS, YYNGEE. CDR3 loop: CASGRPRGGANTGELFF. The CDR3 DNA reads TGTGCCAGCGGGAGGCCGAGGGGCGGAGCGAACACCGGGGAGCTGTTTTTT.

V and J are TRBV30 and TRBJ2-3, with 11 positions matching TRBD2. Germline V gene sequence: CDR1 GTSNPN, CDR2 SVGIG (reference sequence). The CDR3 has 16 residues. V lost 0 bases and J lost 3; bases outside the gene matches: 5. The CDR3 spells CAWSVGTSGVTDTQYF. Written as DNA, the CDR3 is TGTGCCTGGAGTGTAGGGACTAGCGGAGTTACAGATACGCAGTATTTT.

V gene TRBV4-1 combines with J gene TRBJ1-1, with no clear D. CDR1 is MGHRA and CDR2 is YSYEKL in the germline V gene. V lost 2 bases and J 1 base, leaving 8 bases between the germline ends. The CDR3 runs 14 residues. This CDR3 reads CASSQTRTNTEAFF. CDR3 in DNA: TGCGCCAGCAGCCAAACGCGGACGAACACTGAAGCTTTCTTT.

The gene calls are TRBV6-1 and TRBJ1-1; the D is unclear. The V end lost 2 bases, the J end lost 0 bases, and 4 bases lay between the germline ends. Germline CDR1 MNHNS, CDR2 SASEGT. The CDR3 is 13 residues long. The CDR3 DNA reads TGTGCCAGCAGTGAACGGTTGAACACTGAAGCTTTCTTT. Amino acids: CASSERLNTEAFF.

The chain combines TRBV7-9 with TRBJ2-1; D gene ambiguous. In germline, CDR1 is SEHNR, CDR2 FQNEAQ (reference sequence). The ends were cut back, 3 bases at V and 10 bases at J, with 25 bases in the middle. The CDR3 consists of 17 residues. CDR3 residues: CASSFPLRLDQDVEQFF. The CDR3 nucleotides read TGTGCCAGCAGCTTCCCTCTAAGGTTGGATCAGGATGTCGAGCAGTTCTTC.

The J gene is TRBJ2-7, the V gene TRBV28; 9 bases align to TRBD1. The junction had 7 bases not matched to a gene; V was cut back by 5 bases and J by 2 bases. Germline assignment: CDR1 MDHEN and CDR2 SYDVKM. CDR3 length: 15 residues. The CDR3 DNA sequence: TGTGCCAGCAGTCTCGCGGGACAGGGTGCCTACGAGCAGTACTTC. Protein sequence: CASSLAGQGAYEQYF.

In regard to this clone: A read error may account for a junction end that differs from germline. The V call is TRBV7-9, the J call TRBJ2-4; TRBD2 matches 10 bases. The CDR3 runs to 14 residues. CDR1 SEHNR and CDR2 FQNEAQ come from the germline V gene (reference sequence). The CDR3 loop reads CASRLGLAGDEQYF. Written as DNA, the CDR3 is TGTGCCAGCAGATTAGGGCTAGCGGGGGACGAACAGTACTTC.

The rearrangement links TRBV7-9 to TRBJ1-3; D gene unclear. The germline V gene has CDR1 SEHNR and CDR2 FQNEAQ (reference sequence). The CDR3 sequence is 12 residues long. V was cut by 6 bases and J by 7 bases, with 10 bases left in between. This chain's CDR3 is CASRLEGNTIYF. The CDR3 nucleotides are TGTGCCAGCAGATTGGAGGGCAACACCATATATTTT.

As for this clone: Germline is not matched at one junction end, which may reflect a read error. The chain couples TRBV19 to TRBJ2-7, with D hard to call. This CDR3 spans 12 amino acids. In germline, CDR1 is LNHDA, CDR2 SQIVND (reference sequence). The CDR3 DNA reads as TGTGCCAGTAGTCTAGACGGAATTGAGCAGTACTTC. As protein: CASSLDGIEQYF.

The chain recombines TRBV19 with TRBJ1-1; D unclear. Trimming removed 4 bases from V and 5 bases from J, with 17 bases in between. CDR1 and CDR2 from the germline V gene are LNHDA and SQIVND (reference sequence). The CDR3 extends over 15 amino acids. CDR3 bases: TGTGCCAGTAGTAGGGGAGATGTGGGTTGGACTGAAGCTTTCTTT. It specifies CASSRGDVGWTEAFF.

The chain is built from TRBV5-6 and TRBJ1-5; 8 positions match TRBD1. The CDR3 consists of 16 residues. The V gene end was trimmed by 3 bases and the J gene end by 2 bases; junction bases not matched to a gene: 7. Per germline, CDR1 SGHDT and CDR2 YYEEEE. Written as DNA, the CDR3 is TGTGCCAGCAGCTGGCAGGGGGCTGTTGGCAATCAGCCCCAGCATTTT. The encoded protein is CASSWQGAVGNQPQHF.

This sequence joins TRBV2 and TRBJ1-1, with 9 bases fitting TRBD1. V shed 8 bases, J shed 4 bases, and the junction held 14 bases outside the gene matches. This CDR3 comprises 16 residues. Germline V gene lookup returns CDR1 SNHLY and CDR2 FYNNEI. The CDR3, as DNA: TGTGCCAGCTTACGGGAGACAGGGGGTTTTGGCACTGAAGCTTTCTTT. Translating it yields CASLRETGGFGTEAFF.

The chain combines TRBV6-6 with TRBJ2-5; 13 bases agree with TRBD2. This CDR3 contains 17 residues. J gave up 0 bases and V 5 bases, and 6 bases lay outside the gene matches. Germline V gene sequence: CDR1 MNHNY, CDR2 SVGAGI (reference sequence). CDR3 amino acids: CASSRLAGGRYQETQYF. CDR3 DNA: TGTGCCAGCAGTCGACTAGCGGGGGGCCGCTACCAAGAGACCCAGTACTTC.

This clone was found once. The chain is built from TRBV2 and TRBJ2-4; 8 bases map to TRBD2. J lost 13 bases, V lost 2 bases, and 19 bases had no gene match. The CDR3 has 17 residues. Germline lookup yields CDR1 SNHLY and CDR2 FYNNEI. The CDR3 DNA reads as TGTGCCAGCAGTGAAAAAGGTTATAATGAGGTAGCGGGGTCCCAGTACTTC. The encoded protein is CASSEKGYNEVAGSQYF.

CDR3 DNA: TGTGCCAGCAGCCAAAACCCAAATCAGCCCCAGCATTTT. Its protein is CASSQNPNQPQHF. The chain combines TRBV4-2 with TRBJ1-5, with D unclear. The CDR3 covers 13 residues. V was cut by 2 bases and J by 4 bases, with 6 bases left in between. Germline loops: CDR1 LGHNA, CDR2 YNFKEQ.

V is TRBV4-1 and J is TRBJ1-6; D remains ambiguous. CDR3 length: 15 residues. The germline CDR1 and CDR2 sequences are MGHRA and YSYEKL. The V end lost 1 base, the J end lost 5 bases, and 9 bases lay between the germline ends. The CDR3 nucleotides are TGCGCCAGCAGCCAAGGAGAACAAGATAATTCACCCCTCCACTTT. Its protein product is CASSQGEQDNSPLHF.

The CDR3 region has the DNA TGTGCCAGCAGCTTGCCGGCACGCAAACCGTCCTACGAGCAGTACTTC. Its protein product is CASSLPARKPSYEQYF. V is TRBV7-2 and J is TRBJ2-7; D uncertain. Germline V gives CDR1 SGHTA, CDR2 FQGNSA. V was trimmed by 3 bases and J by 1 base, leaving 16 bases between them. The CDR3 spans 16 residues.

V usage is TRBV5-1 and J usage is TRBJ2-1, with TRBD2 matching 12 bases. V was clipped by 4 bases and J by 6 bases; unmatched bases: 8. The CDR3 has 16 amino acids. Germline loops: CDR1 SGHRS, CDR2 YFSETQ. CDR3 sequence reads: CASSPPTSGGPNEQFF. The CDR3 DNA follows: TGCGCCAGCAGCCCACCTACTAGCGGGGGGCCCAATGAGCAGTTCTTC.

This chain uses TRBV6-1 with TRBJ2-1, with 9 bases that match TRBD2. V gave up 2 bases and J gave up 4 bases; unmatched junction bases: 9. Germline V gene lookup returns CDR1 MNHNS and CDR2 SASEGT. The CDR3 contains 17 residues. DNA for the CDR3: TGTGCCAGCAGTGAACTGGGTGCTAGCGGGGCTTACAATGAGCAGTTCTTC. It yields the protein CASSELGASGAYNEQFF.

This chain links TRBV30 with TRBJ1-6; D is undetermined. Germline V gene lookup returns CDR1 GTSNPN and CDR2 SVGIG (reference sequence). The length of the CDR3 is 12 residues. Trimming removed 2 bases from V and 10 bases from J, with 9 bases in between. CDR3 protein: CAWSQAGSPLHF. The CDR3 DNA follows: TGTGCCTGGAGTCAAGCGGGGTCACCCCTCCACTTT.

The V call is TRBV6-2 or TRBV6-3, the J call TRBJ2-3, with TRBD2 identical over 7 bases. Trimming cost V 2 bases and J 6 bases; bases outside gene matches: 14. CDR3 length: 17 residues. Germline V gene sequence: CDR1 MNHEY, CDR2 SVGEGT. The CDR3 spells CASSYKVGGSLWDTQYF. In DNA, the CDR3 is TGTGCCAGCAGTTACAAAGTCGGGGGGTCCTTGTGGGATACGCAGTATTTT.

The chain is built from TRBV9 and TRBJ1-1; 10 positions agree with TRBD1. CDR3 length: 16 residues. Unmatched junction bases numbered 5, after V lost 3 bases and J lost 0 bases. CDR1 SGDLS and CDR2 YYNGEE come from the germline V gene. The CDR3 nucleotides are TGTGCCAGCAGCGCCGGGACAGGGGATCTGAACACTGAAGCTTTCTTT. Translation: CASSAGTGDLNTEAFF.

V usage is TRBV28 and J usage is TRBJ2-7; D perhaps matches TRBD1 (6 bases). The V and J ends lost 10 bases and 5 bases respectively, with 12 bases between them. The CDR3 totals 11 residues. CDR1 is MDHEN, CDR2 SYDVKM, per germline. CDR3 sequence: CAIHRANEQYF. The CDR3, as DNA: TGTGCCATTCACAGGGCCAACGAGCAGTACTTC.